This TCR beta chain was captured in a study of blood T cell repertoires in COVID-19. About the research overall: COVID-19 samples collected from the United States, Italy and Spain covered acute and convalescent phases.

This CDR3 has 15 amino acids. The trim removed 5 bases at V and 5 bases at J, leaving 10 bases unmatched. Looked up from germline, CDR1 is SSHAT and CDR2 is FNYEAQ (reference sequence). Assay: immunoSEQ multiplex PCR; the TCRdb copy retains only in-frame clones and omits some. The table lists 200,000 to 300,000 clones, around 88% of them singletons. The rearrangement links TRBV7-7 to TRBJ2-7; TRBD1 matches at 9 bases. The receptor was derived from a man aged 25-45 years with active or convalescent COVID-19. The sample consisted of peripheral blood. The chain's CDR3 is CASSPGTGGFHEQYF. In DNA, the CDR3 is TGTGCCAGCAGCCCCGGCACAGGGGGCTTCCACGAGCAGTACTTC.